The 22 T cell receptor beta chains below come from one sample, sequenced in a study of regulatory T cells in long-lasting Graves disease. TCR beta libraries were built with iRepertoire HTBI primers and Arm-PCR of CDR3 regions. MiXCR, run by TCRdb on the multiplex PCR reads, gives a single entry per CDR3 protein. The sample holds 650,000 to 850,000 distinct CDR3 sequences; about 30% are singletons and the top ten take about 42%. Time point given: persistent/refractory GD, antithyroid drugs over 5 years with positive TRAb. RNA from PBMCs was the source of the TCR library. The sample was peripheral blood mononuclear cells (PBMCs), taken when the disease was refractory, from a patient treated with antithyroid drugs. The origin of the receptors is a female donor with Graves disease.

There are a few counts of this clonotype. This sequence joins TRBV7-2 and TRBJ2-7; D ambiguous. The V end was cut by 0 bases, the J end by 4 bases, with 7 bases between. The CDR3 sequence is 13 residues long. CDR1 is SGHTA, CDR2 FQGNSA, per germline. CDR3 region: CASSLAPLYEQYF. DNA for the CDR3: TGTGCCAGCAGCTTAGCCCCATTATACGAGCAGTACTTC. The full variable domain, rest sourced from reference TRBV7-2 and TRBJ2-7, is GAGVSQSPSNKVTEKGKDVELRCDPISGHTALYWYRQSLGQGLEFLIYFQGNSAPDKSGLPSDRFSAERTGGSVSTLTIQRTQQEDSAVYLCASSLAPLYEQYFGPGTRLTVT.

This clonotype was seen ten or more times. In DNA form, the CDR3 reads TGTGCCAGCAGTAGACCCACCGGGACACCCGAAGCTTTCTTT. Its translation is CASSRPTGTPEAFF. V is TRBV6-1 and J is TRBJ1-1, with TRBD1 as a possible D gene (6 bases). The germline V gene has CDR1 MNHNS and CDR2 SASEGT. The V end was cut by 5 bases, the J end by 8 bases, with 18 bases between. This CDR3 spans 14 amino acids.

The CDR3 spells CASRDGQLSGYTF. The CDR3 DNA is TGCGCCAGCAGGGATGGCCAATTGAGTGGCTACACCTTC. The chain links TRBV10-2 to TRBJ1-2; no firm D call. The germline CDR1 and CDR2 sequences are WSHSY and SAAADI. V was pared by 6 bases and J by 7 bases, with 15 bases between. The CDR3 length is 13 residues.

The chain combines TRBV27 with TRBJ1-1, with D possibly being TRBD1 (5 bases). The V gene's germline CDR1 is MNHEY and CDR2 SMNVEV (reference sequence). V lost 2 bases and J 8 bases, leaving 15 bases between the germline ends. The CDR3 is made up of 14 amino acids. The CDR3 DNA reads TGTGCCAGCAGTTTAACGGGACCGCGCCAAGAAGCTTTCTTT. Its protein is CASSLTGPRQEAFF.

This clonotype was seen ten or more times. V usage is TRBV6-1 and J usage is TRBJ1-1; no firm D call. Germline CDR1 and CDR2: MNHNS and SASEGT. Trimming removed 1 base at V and 0 bases at J, with 3 bases between. The CDR3 sequence is 13 residues long. The CDR3: CASSEVMNTEAFF. DNA of the CDR3: TGTGCCAGCAGTGAAGTGATGAACACTGAAGCTTTCTTT.

This clonotype has ten or more counts. J is TRBJ1-5 and V is TRBV12-3 or TRBV12-4; 12 nucleotides agree with TRBD1. The CDR3 totals 16 residues. V lost 3 bases to trimming and J lost 5 bases; unmatched junction nucleotides: 5. The CDR3 loop is CASSLRGQGAHQPQHF. DNA of the CDR3: TGTGCCAGCAGTTTGAGGGGACAGGGGGCGCATCAGCCCCAGCATTTT.

This clonotype occurred many times. The chain carries TRBV28 and TRBJ1-1; the D gene is possibly TRBD1 (5 bases). Germline V gives CDR1 MDHEN, CDR2 SYDVKM. CDR3 length: 15 residues. V dropped 2 bases and J dropped 4 bases, with 14 bases sitting between them. CDR3 sequence: CASSLRAGVITEAFF. The CDR3 DNA is TGTGCCAGCAGTTTAAGAGCGGGGGTAATCACTGAAGCTTTCTTT.

This clonotype appeared a few times. CDR3 nucleotides: TGTGCCAGCAGTCTCCAGGGAGGGGAAAAACTGTTTTTT. Amino acids: CASSLQGGEKLFF. The V gene is TRBV12-3 or TRBV12-4, the J gene TRBJ1-4, with D maybe TRBD1 (5 bases). Trimming removed 5 bases from V and 8 bases from J, with 12 bases in between. CDR3 length: 13 amino acids.

This clonotype occurred a few times. The chain joins TRBV7-2 to TRBJ2-7; D gene uncertain. The CDR3 is made up of 13 amino acids. In germline, CDR1 is SGHTA, CDR2 FQGNSA. The germline V and J ends were trimmed by 5 bases and 0 bases, with 8 bases remaining between them. The CDR3 nucleotides are TGTGCCAGCAGCAACAAATCCTCCTACGAGCAGTACTTC. It encodes CASSNKSSYEQYF.

This clonotype was counted only a few times. The V gene is TRBV12-3 or TRBV12-4, the J gene TRBJ2-7, with 8 bases matching TRBD1. The CDR3 has 15 residues. V lost 4 bases to trimming and J lost 4 bases; unmatched junction nucleotides: 9. Here the CDR3 DNA reads TGTGCCAGCAGTTCCCCCCAGGGGGCGACATACGAGCAGTACTTC. Protein sequence: CASSSPQGATYEQYF.

This chain connects TRBV12-3 or TRBV12-4 to TRBJ1-2; possibly TRBD1 for D (6 bases). Trimming shortened V by 4 bases and J by 7 bases, and 19 bases separated the two germline ends. The CDR3 contains 15 residues. CDR3 nucleotides: TGTGCCAGCAGTTCCCAGGGGTTCGATTGGCGTGGCTACACCTTC. Translating it yields CASSSQGFDWRGYTF.

J is TRBJ1-5 and V is TRBV19; TRBD1 might be the D (5 bases). Germline V gene sequence: CDR1 LNHDA, CDR2 SQIVND (reference sequence). Deletions cut 3 bases from V and 2 bases from J, with 11 bases between. CDR3 length: 15 residues. Here the CDR3 DNA reads TGTGCCAGTAGTATGGGGACCTTTGGCAATCAGCCCCAGCATTTT. It translates to CASSMGTFGNQPQHF.

In this sample, this clonotype turned up a few times. The CDR3 coding sequence is TGTGCCATCAGTGGGCCGAGGCCGGGCCCCCCCTACAATGAGCAGTTCTTC. This encodes CAISGPRPGPPYNEQFF. The rearrangement joins TRBV10-3 to TRBJ2-1; D is uncertain. CDR3 length: 17 residues. Germline V CDR1 and CDR2: ENHRY, SYGVKD. V dropped 4 bases and J dropped 2 bases, with 18 bases sitting between them.

This clonotype was counted only a few times. The chain is built from TRBV5-1 and TRBJ2-1, with a possible D match to TRBD2 (6 bases). The V end lost 7 bases, the J end lost 4 bases, and 15 bases lay between the germline ends. The length of the CDR3 is 14 residues. Germline CDR1 is SGHRS and CDR2 is YFSETQ. DNA of the CDR3: TGCGCCAGCGGTGGGGGAGGCGCTTACAATGAGCAGTTCTTC. Its protein is CASGGGGAYNEQFF.

Written as DNA, the CDR3 is TGTGCCAGCAGCGTGGGTGCGGGGGACTCCTACGAGCAGTACTTC. Amino acids: CASSVGAGDSYEQYF. The V and J genes are TRBV9 and TRBJ2-7; 7 bases map to TRBD2. CDR1 SGDLS and CDR2 YYNGEE come from the germline V gene. There are 15 residues in the CDR3. V lost 2 bases to trimming and J lost 0 bases; unmatched junction nucleotides: 5.

This clonotype was seen a few times. The chain recombines TRBV6-1 with TRBJ1-5; 10 bases align to TRBD1. The J segment lost 7 bases and the V segment lost 8 bases, leaving 17 bases of the junction unmatched. This CDR3 is built from 17 residues. Germline-derived CDR1 and CDR2 are MNHNS and SASEGT. The CDR3 sequence: CASRRDRGPALGQPQHF. CDR3 nucleotide sequence: TGTGCCAGCCGAAGGGACAGGGGCCCTGCCTTGGGGCAGCCCCAGCATTTT.

This clonotype was counted only a few times. V gene TRBV19 combines with J gene TRBJ1-5; no clear D gene. Trimming removed 8 bases from V and 1 base from J, with 18 bases in between. The CDR3 length is 16 residues. CDR1 and CDR2 (germline): LNHDA, SQIVND (reference sequence). CDR3 residues: CASGRPGYDSNQPQHF. In DNA, the CDR3 is TGTGCCAGTGGGCGGCCGGGGTATGACAGCAATCAGCCCCAGCATTTT.

The sample holds a few counts of this clonotype. The chain has TRBV20-1 and TRBJ2-4; 12 nucleotides agree with TRBD2. V lost 6 bases to trimming and J lost 11 bases; unmatched junction nucleotides: 8. This CDR3 has 13 amino acids. CDR1 DFQATT and CDR2 SNEGSKA come from the germline V gene (reference sequence). CDR3 loop: CSAKTSGSEVQYF. CDR3 in DNA: TGCAGTGCCAAGACTAGCGGGAGTGAGGTTCAGTACTTC.

This clonotype occurred a few times. The chain couples TRBV7-2 to TRBJ2-7; the match to TRBD2 covers 14 bases. CDR1 SGHTA and CDR2 FQGNSA come from the germline V gene. The V and J ends lost 5 bases and 0 bases, in that order; junction bases with no gene match: 6. The CDR3 consists of 17 residues. CDR3 sequence: CASSQGLAGASSYEQYF. For the CDR3, the DNA is TGTGCCAGCAGCCAGGGACTAGCGGGAGCCTCCTCCTACGAGCAGTACTTC.

The chain carries TRBV5-1 and TRBJ2-7, with TRBD2 as a possible D gene (7 bases). Germline values: CDR1 SGHRS, CDR2 YFSETQ. This CDR3 region has 12 residues. The V and J ends lost 5 bases and 6 bases respectively, with 12 bases between them. In DNA, the CDR3 is TGCGCCAGCAGACGGGGGGCCGGCGAGCAGTACTTC. It specifies CASRRGAGEQYF. The full variable domain, completed using reference TRBV5-1 and TRBJ2-7, is KAGVTQTPRYLIKTRGQQVTLSCSPISGHRSVSWYQQTPGQGLQFLFEYFSETQRNKGNFPGRFSGRQFSNSRSEMNVSTLELGDSALYLCASRRGAGEQYFGPGTRLTVT.

The chain uses TRBV27 and TRBJ1-2, with 7 bases that match TRBD1. J was trimmed by 5 bases and V by 2 bases; bases with no gene match: 8. The length of the CDR3 is 15 residues. Germline assignment: CDR1 MNHEY and CDR2 SMNVEV (reference sequence). CDR3 loop: CASSLRQGGYYGYTF. CDR3 coding DNA: TGTGCCAGCAGTTTAAGACAGGGAGGCTATTATGGCTACACCTTC.

The chain carries TRBV2 and TRBJ1-5; TRBD1 is a possible D gene (6 bases). The CDR3 covers 15 residues. V was cut by 4 bases and J by 4 bases, with 14 bases left in between. Germline assignment: CDR1 SNHLY and CDR2 FYNNEI. In nucleotides, the CDR3 is TGTGCCAGCAGTGGCTTAGGACAGACAAATCAGCCCCAGCATTTT. The encoded protein is CASSGLGQTNQPQHF.